The clone carrying this T cell receptor (beta chain) showed up just once. This entry belongs to a study of blood T cell repertoires in COVID-19. Whole-study context: Some COVID-19 samples were acute and others convalescent; all came from the United States, Italy and Spain. From T cells, B-cell-depleted T cells, or PBMCs came the material, which was cDNA or gDNA.

Using immunoSEQ multiplex PCR, the repertoire was profiled, and TCRdb retains in-frame clones only, with some absent. The sample contains roughly 280,000 clones, 70% to 90% of which appear only once. Germline trimming cut 7 bases from V and 5 bases from J; bases unmatched to any gene: 11. CDR3 length: 15 amino acids. Germline V gene data show CDR1 as LNHDA and CDR2 as SQIVND (reference sequence). During active infection, Seattle patients enrolled and were then monitored through disease. The source material was peripheral blood. J is TRBJ2-1 and V is TRBV19; 7 bases align to TRBD2. The origin of this receptor is a woman aged 55-69 years with COVID-19, enrolled during active disease. For the CDR3, the DNA is TGTGCCAGTAAGGAGGGCGGGAGTCTGAACAATGAGCAGTTCTTC. It codes for CASKEGGSLNNEQFF.